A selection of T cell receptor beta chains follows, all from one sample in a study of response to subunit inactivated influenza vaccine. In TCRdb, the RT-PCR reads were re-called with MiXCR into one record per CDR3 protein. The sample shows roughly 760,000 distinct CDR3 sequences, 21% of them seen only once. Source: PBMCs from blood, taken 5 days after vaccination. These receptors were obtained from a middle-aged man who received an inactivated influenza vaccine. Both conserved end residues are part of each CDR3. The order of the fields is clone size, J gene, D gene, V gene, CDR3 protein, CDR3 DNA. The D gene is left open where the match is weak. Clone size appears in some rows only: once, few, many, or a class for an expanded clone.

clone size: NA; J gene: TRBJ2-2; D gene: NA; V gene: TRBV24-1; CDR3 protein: CATLGPANTGELFF; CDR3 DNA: TGTGCCACCCTGGGGCCCGCGAACACCGGGGAGCTGTTTTTT
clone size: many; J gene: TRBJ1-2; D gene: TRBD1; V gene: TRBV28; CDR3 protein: CASSSEATGGVGYGYTF; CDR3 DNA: TGTGCCAGCAGTTCGGAGGCGACAGGGGGCGTTGGCTATGGCTACACCTTC
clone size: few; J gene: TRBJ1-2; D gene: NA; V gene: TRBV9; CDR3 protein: CASSVVPRGGYTF; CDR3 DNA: TGTGCCAGCAGCGTAGTTCCCCGAGGTGGCTACACCTTC
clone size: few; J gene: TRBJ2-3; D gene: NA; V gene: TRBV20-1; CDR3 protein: CSARGGPDTQYF; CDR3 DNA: TGCAGTGCTAGAGGGGGCCCAGATACGCAGTATTTT
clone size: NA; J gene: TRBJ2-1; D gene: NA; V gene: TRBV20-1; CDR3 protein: CSATSGGGDEQFF; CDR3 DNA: TGCAGTGCTACTTCAGGGGGGGGCGATGAGCAGTTCTTC
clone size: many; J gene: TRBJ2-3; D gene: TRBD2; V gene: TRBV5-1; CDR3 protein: CASRGLAGDDTDTQYF; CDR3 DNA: TGCGCCAGCCGAGGGCTAGCGGGGGATGACACAGATACGCAGTATTTT
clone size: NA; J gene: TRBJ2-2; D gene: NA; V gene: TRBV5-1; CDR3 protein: CASSLGQANAGELFF; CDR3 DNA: TGCGCCAGCAGCTTGGGTCAGGCGAACGCCGGGGAGCTGTTTTTT
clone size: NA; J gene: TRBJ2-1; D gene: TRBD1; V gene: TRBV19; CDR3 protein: CASSIGGQGAPNEQFF; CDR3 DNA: TGTGCCAGTAGTATCGGGGGACAGGGGGCCCCCAATGAGCAGTTCTTC
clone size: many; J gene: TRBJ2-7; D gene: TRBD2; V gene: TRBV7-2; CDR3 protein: CASSLLPSGGYEQYF; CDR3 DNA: TGTGCCAGCAGCTTACTTCCTAGCGGGGGCTACGAGCAGTACTTC
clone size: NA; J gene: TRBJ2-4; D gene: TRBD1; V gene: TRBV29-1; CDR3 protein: CSVEPTGSGNIQYF; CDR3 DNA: TGCAGCGTTGAACCGACAGGGTCGGGAAACATTCAGTACTTC
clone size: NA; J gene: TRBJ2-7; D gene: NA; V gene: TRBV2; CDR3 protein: CASRYRGRDYEQYF; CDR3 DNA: TGTGCCAGCAGATACCGCGGCAGGGACTACGAGCAGTACTTC
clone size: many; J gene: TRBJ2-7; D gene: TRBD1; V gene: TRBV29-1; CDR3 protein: CSVGQGVSYEQYF; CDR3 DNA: TGCAGCGTTGGACAGGGGGTATCCTACGAGCAGTACTTC
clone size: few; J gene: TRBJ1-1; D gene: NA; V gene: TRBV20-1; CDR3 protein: CSASRGRSNTEAFF; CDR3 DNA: TGCAGTGCTAGCAGGGGCCGCTCGAACACTGAAGCTTTCTTT
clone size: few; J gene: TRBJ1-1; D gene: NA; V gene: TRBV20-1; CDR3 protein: CSALRTGEKAFF; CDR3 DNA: TGCAGTGCTCTCCGGACGGGAGAGAAAGCTTTCTTT
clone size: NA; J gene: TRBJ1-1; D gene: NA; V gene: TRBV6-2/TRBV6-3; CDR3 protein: CASSPPGRAEAFF; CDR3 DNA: TGTGCCAGCAGTCCACCGGGCCGGGCTGAAGCTTTCTTT
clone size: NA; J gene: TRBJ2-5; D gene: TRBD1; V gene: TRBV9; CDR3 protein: CASSSTPGGKETQYF; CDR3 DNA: TGTGCCAGCAGCTCGACCCCAGGGGGTAAGGAGACCCAGTACTTC
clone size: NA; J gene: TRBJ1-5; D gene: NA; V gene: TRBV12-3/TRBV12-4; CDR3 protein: CASSLLGRDQPQHF; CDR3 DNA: TGTGCCAGCAGTTTATTAGGAAGGGATCAGCCCCAGCATTTT
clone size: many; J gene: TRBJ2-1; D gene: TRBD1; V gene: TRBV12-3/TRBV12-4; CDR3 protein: CASSHKGQGGSYNEQFF; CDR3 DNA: TGTGCCAGCAGCCACAAGGGACAGGGGGGCTCCTACAATGAGCAGTTCTTC
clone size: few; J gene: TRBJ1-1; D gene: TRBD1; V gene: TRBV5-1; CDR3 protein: CASSYGQGMPFF; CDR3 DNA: TGCGCCAGCAGCTATGGACAGGGGATGCCTTTCTTT
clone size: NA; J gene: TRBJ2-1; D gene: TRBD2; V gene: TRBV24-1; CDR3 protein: CATSDSRLAGGNEQFF; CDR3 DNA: TGTGCCACCAGTGATTCGCGACTAGCGGGAGGGAATGAGCAGTTCTTC
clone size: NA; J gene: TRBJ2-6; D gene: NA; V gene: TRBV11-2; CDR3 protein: CASSGGTDLGTGANVLTF; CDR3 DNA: TGTGCCAGCAGTGGGGGGACAGATTTAGGGACTGGGGCCAACGTCCTGACTTTC
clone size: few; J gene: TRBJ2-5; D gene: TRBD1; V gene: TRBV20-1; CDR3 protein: CSARDGGAGQGRETQYF; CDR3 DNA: TGCAGTGCTAGAGATGGTGGGGCGGGACAGGGAAGGGAGACCCAGTACTTC
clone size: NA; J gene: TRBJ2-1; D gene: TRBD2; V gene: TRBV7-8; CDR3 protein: CASSQTIAGVGNEQFF; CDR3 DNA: TGTGCCAGCAGCCAGACCATAGCGGGAGTGGGCAATGAGCAGTTCTTC